This note documents a single TCR beta chain sequence. The source of the sample is a study of blood T cell repertoires in COVID-19. Study overall: Acute-phase and convalescent COVID-19 samples originated in the United States, Italy and Spain. PBMCs, B-cell-depleted T cells, or T cells were the source of the cDNA or gDNA that made up the material.

As handled by the study authors: Counts of nucleated cells, estimated from reference gene primer amplification, were obtained. The assay was immunoSEQ multiplex PCR, and TCRdb's table has in-frame clones only and misses some. The DNA gave D and trimming, while V, J and clone size come from that table. The sample holds fewer than 300,000 clones; approximately 84% are singletons and the top ten take about 9.9%. Seattle participants joined during active infection and were tracked over time. Sequencing was done on a sample of peripheral blood. This clonotype originated in a man aged 50-60 years with COVID-19, enrolled during active disease.

CDR3 region: CASSANTGNNEQFF. CDR3 in DNA: TGTGCCAGCAGCGCCAATACAGGGAACAATGAGCAGTTCTTC. The V and J genes are TRBV11-2 and TRBJ2-1, with D tentatively TRBD1 (6 bases). The CDR3 covers 14 residues. Deletions cut 5 bases from V and 5 bases from J, with 13 bases between. CDR1 and CDR2 (germline): SGHAT, FQNNGV.